Below, one T cell receptor (beta chain) is given with its context. These data belong to a study of blood T cell repertoires in COVID-19. About the study: Sample material is recorded as cDNA or gDNA derived from T cells, B-cell-depleted T cells, or PBMCs.

Profiling relied on immunoSEQ multiplex PCR, and the TCRdb table lists in-frame clones only, not all of them. The sample holds around 60,000 clones; 85% to 90% are singletons and the top ten take under 4.5%. From germline, CDR1 is LNHNV and CDR2 YYDKDF (reference sequence). V lost 6 bases and J 0 bases, leaving 12 bases between the germline ends. The CDR3 sequence is 15 residues long. V usage is TRBV15 and J usage is TRBJ2-1; possible D gene TRBD2, 5 bases. This TCR was recovered from a human donor in a cohort sampled during active COVID-19. Sequencing used peripheral blood. The CDR3 DNA reads TGTGCCACCAGTCTTACCGGGAACTCCTACAATGAGCAGTTCTTC. It yields the protein CATSLTGNSYNEQFF.